This is a list of T cell receptor beta chains from one sample in a study of PD-1 blockade in classical Hodgkin lymphoma. Sequencing used immunoSEQ multiplex PCR; TCRdb keeps in-frame clones, though not all of them. The sample consists of about 22,000 clones, roughly 89% of them appearing once. The specimen was CD4+ T cells from blood. The receptor source for this set is a human donor with classical Hodgkin lymphoma. The CDR3 runs from the conserved cysteine through the conserved F or W. The order of the fields is J gene, D gene, V gene, clone size, CDR3 protein, CDR3 DNA. D genes are given only for firm matches. Clone size is shown for a subset of rows, as once, few, many or a class of expanded clone.

j_call: TRBJ2-7
d_call: -
v_call: TRBV4-2
clone_size: -
cdr3_aa: CASSPVPSYEQYF
cdr3_nt: TGTGCCAGCAGCCCGGTCCCGAGTTACGAGCAGTACTTC

j_call: TRBJ1-2
d_call: -
v_call: TRBV7-2
clone_size: -
cdr3_aa: CASSYTAYGYTF
cdr3_nt: TGTGCCAGCAGCTATACCGCCTATGGCTACACCTTC

j_call: TRBJ1-2
d_call: -
v_call: TRBV30
clone_size: -
cdr3_aa: CAWRAATLLFTNYGYTF
cdr3_nt: TGTGCCTGGAGGGCAGCTACTTTGCTTTTTACCAACTATGGCTACACCTTC

j_call: TRBJ1-1
d_call: -
v_call: TRBV5-1
clone_size: -
cdr3_aa: CASSLLPGTEAFF
cdr3_nt: TGCGCCAGCAGCTTGTTGCCGGGCACTGAAGCTTTCTTT

j_call: TRBJ2-7
d_call: -
v_call: TRBV9
clone_size: -
cdr3_aa: CASSVAPTSYYEQYF
cdr3_nt: TGTGCCAGCAGCGTAGCCCCAACCAGCTACTACGAGCAGTACTTC

j_call: TRBJ2-7
d_call: TRBD1
v_call: TRBV2
clone_size: -
cdr3_aa: CASSGSPGQKGRGAGISYEQYF
cdr3_nt: TGTGCCAGCAGTGGATCGCCGGGACAGAAAGGTCGTGGCGCCGGGATCTCCTACGAGCAGTACTTC

j_call: TRBJ2-7
d_call: -
v_call: TRBV5-6
clone_size: once
cdr3_aa: CASSLLGGPGGEQYF
cdr3_nt: TGTGCCAGCAGCTTATTGGGGGGGCCCGGCGGCGAGCAGTACTTC

j_call: TRBJ1-2
d_call: -
v_call: TRBV30
clone_size: -
cdr3_aa: CAWSVSGLNTF
cdr3_nt: TGTGCCTGGAGTGTATCAGGGTTGAACACCTTC

j_call: TRBJ1-2
d_call: TRBD1
v_call: TRBV28
clone_size: -
cdr3_aa: CASSLQGWEGYTF
cdr3_nt: TGTGCCAGCAGTCTACAGGGGTGGGAAGGCTACACCTTC

j_call: TRBJ1-1
d_call: -
v_call: TRBV7-7
clone_size: once
cdr3_aa: CASSPFTGTEAFF
cdr3_nt: TGTGCCAGCAGCCCCTTCACGGGAACTGAAGCTTTCTTT

j_call: TRBJ1-6
d_call: TRBD1
v_call: TRBV7-9
clone_size: few
cdr3_aa: CASSFTGEASPLHF
cdr3_nt: TGTGCCAGCAGCTTTACAGGGGAGGCTTCACCCCTCCACTTT

j_call: TRBJ2-7
d_call: -
v_call: TRBV5-1
clone_size: -
cdr3_aa: CASSLGGDEQYF
cdr3_nt: TGCGCCAGCAGCTTGGGAGGGGACGAGCAGTACTTC

j_call: TRBJ2-5
d_call: -
v_call: TRBV18
clone_size: -
cdr3_aa: CASSPPLGGGETQYF
cdr3_nt: TGTGCCAGCTCACCACCTTTGGGGGGAGGAGAGACCCAGTACTTC

j_call: TRBJ1-2
d_call: -
v_call: TRBV28
clone_size: -
cdr3_aa: CASTQNGAGLGFITQANYGYTF
cdr3_nt: TGTGCCAGCACCCAGAACGGGGCGGGACTGGGTTTTATCACCCAAGCTAACTATGGCTACACCTTC

j_call: TRBJ1-2
d_call: TRBD1
v_call: TRBV29-1
clone_size: few
cdr3_aa: CSVGPGGSFYTF
cdr3_nt: TGCAGCGTTGGGCCAGGGGGCTCTTTCTACACCTTC

j_call: TRBJ2-7
d_call: -
v_call: TRBV30
clone_size: -
cdr3_aa: CAWSSSGFLYEQYF
cdr3_nt: TGTGCCTGGAGTAGTTCGGGGTTCCTTTACGAGCAGTACTTC

j_call: TRBJ1-4
d_call: -
v_call: TRBV30
clone_size: -
cdr3_aa: CASLGGTNEKLFF
cdr3_nt: TGTGCCTCCCTCGGGGGGACTAATGAAAAACTGTTTTTT

j_call: TRBJ1-5
d_call: TRBD1
v_call: TRBV28
clone_size: -
cdr3_aa: CASSPDRNQPQHF
cdr3_nt: TGTGCCAGCAGTCCGGACAGGAATCAGCCCCAGCATTTT

j_call: TRBJ2-5
d_call: TRBD1
v_call: TRBV18
clone_size: -
cdr3_aa: CASSPTGVYEETQYF
cdr3_nt: TGTGCCAGCTCACCGACAGGGGTGTACGAAGAGACCCAGTACTTC

j_call: TRBJ1-2
d_call: TRBD1
v_call: TRBV13
clone_size: -
cdr3_aa: CASSPRDRALYGYTF
cdr3_nt: TGTGCCAGCAGCCCTCGGGACAGGGCGCTCTATGGCTACACCTTC

j_call: TRBJ2-2
d_call: -
v_call: TRBV11-2
clone_size: -
cdr3_aa: CASSLRERGELFF
cdr3_nt: TGTGCCAGCAGCTTACGGGAGCGCGGGGAGCTGTTTTTT

j_call: TRBJ2-7
d_call: TRBD1
v_call: TRBV28
clone_size: -
cdr3_aa: CASSTGTGLEQYF
cdr3_nt: TGTGCCAGCAGCACCGGGACAGGGCTCGAGCAGTACTTC

j_call: TRBJ1-1
d_call: TRBD1
v_call: TRBV19
clone_size: -
cdr3_aa: CASNLDRVRTEAFF
cdr3_nt: TGTGCCAGTAACCTGGACAGGGTACGGACTGAAGCTTTCTTT

j_call: TRBJ1-6
d_call: -
v_call: TRBV5-4
clone_size: -
cdr3_aa: CASSLTNRVRNSPLHF
cdr3_nt: TGTGCCAGCAGCTTAACAAACAGGGTTCGGAATTCACCCCTCCACTTT

j_call: TRBJ2-7
d_call: TRBD1
v_call: TRBV5-1
clone_size: -
cdr3_aa: CASSLAAGGPYEQYF
cdr3_nt: TGCGCCAGCAGCTTGGCGGCAGGGGGCCCCTACGAGCAGTACTTC

j_call: TRBJ2-7
d_call: TRBD2
v_call: TRBV7-8
clone_size: once
cdr3_aa: CASSSWTSGTPAYEQYF
cdr3_nt: TGTGCCAGCAGCTCCTGGACTAGCGGAACGCCAGCCTACGAGCAGTACTTC

j_call: TRBJ1-5
d_call: TRBD1
v_call: TRBV29-1
clone_size: -
cdr3_aa: CSVEPGQVRGQPQHF
cdr3_nt: TGCAGCGTTGAACCGGGACAGGTTAGAGGTCAGCCCCAGCATTTT

j_call: TRBJ2-2
d_call: -
v_call: TRBV19
clone_size: -
cdr3_aa: CASSVQPGAYTGELFF
cdr3_nt: TGTGCCAGTAGTGTCCAACCGGGGGCCTACACCGGGGAGCTGTTTTTT

j_call: TRBJ2-1
d_call: TRBD2
v_call: TRBV5-1
clone_size: -
cdr3_aa: CASSSPGLAQNEQFF
cdr3_nt: TGCGCCAGCAGCTCACCGGGACTAGCGCAAAATGAGCAGTTCTTC

j_call: TRBJ1-1
d_call: -
v_call: TRBV27
clone_size: -
cdr3_aa: CASSLEGGNTEAFF
cdr3_nt: TGTGCCAGCAGTTTAGAAGGGGGGAACACTGAAGCTTTCTTT

j_call: TRBJ2-7
d_call: -
v_call: TRBV9
clone_size: -
cdr3_aa: CASSAGRNDYEQYF
cdr3_nt: TGTGCCAGCAGCGCGGGGAGAAATGACTACGAGCAGTACTTC

j_call: TRBJ1-2
d_call: -
v_call: TRBV7-2
clone_size: -
cdr3_aa: CASSLAISRGNYGYTF
cdr3_nt: TGTGCCAGCAGCTTAGCGATATCACGGGGCAACTATGGCTACACCTTC

j_call: TRBJ1-2
d_call: -
v_call: TRBV2
clone_size: -
cdr3_aa: CASIKTEAGAGDGYTF
cdr3_nt: TGTGCCAGCATTAAGACGGAGGCAGGGGCTGGAGATGGCTACACCTTC

j_call: TRBJ2-3
d_call: TRBD1
v_call: TRBV30
clone_size: -
cdr3_aa: CTWGQGTTDTQYF
cdr3_nt: TGTACCTGGGGACAGGGGACGACAGATACGCAGTATTTT

j_call: TRBJ1-5
d_call: -
v_call: TRBV5-1
clone_size: -
cdr3_aa: CASSLTPYSNQPQHF
cdr3_nt: TGCGCCAGCAGCTTGACACCGTATAGCAATCAGCCCCAGCATTTT

j_call: TRBJ2-7
d_call: -
v_call: TRBV11-3
clone_size: -
cdr3_aa: CASSLVGREYYEQYF
cdr3_nt: TGTGCCAGCAGCTTAGTTGGCAGGGAGTACTACGAGCAGTACTTC

j_call: TRBJ1-1
d_call: -
v_call: TRBV5-6
clone_size: -
cdr3_aa: CASTGVNTEAFF
cdr3_nt: TGTGCCAGCACAGGGGTGAACACTGAAGCTTTCTTT

j_call: TRBJ1-3
d_call: -
v_call: TRBV4-2
clone_size: -
cdr3_aa: CASSQDRRVSGNTIYF
cdr3_nt: TGTGCCAGCAGCCAAGATCGGCGGGTGTCAGGAAACACCATATATTTT

j_call: TRBJ2-5
d_call: -
v_call: TRBV14
clone_size: -
cdr3_aa: CASSQGIRSETQYF
cdr3_nt: TGTGCCAGCAGCCAAGGGATCCGGTCAGAGACCCAGTACTTC

j_call: TRBJ2-3
d_call: TRBD2
v_call: TRBV27
clone_size: -
cdr3_aa: CASRGTSGRKGLTDTQYF
cdr3_nt: TGTGCCAGCAGGGGGACTAGCGGGAGGAAGGGGCTCACAGATACGCAGTATTTT

j_call: TRBJ2-7
d_call: -
v_call: TRBV5-1
clone_size: -
cdr3_aa: CASSLANTGTEQYF
cdr3_nt: TGCGCCAGCAGCTTGGCCAACACAGGGACCGAGCAGTACTTC

j_call: TRBJ2-1
d_call: TRBD1
v_call: TRBV5-4
clone_size: -
cdr3_aa: CASSLDVRTGGNEQFF
cdr3_nt: TGTGCCAGCAGCTTGGATGTCAGGACAGGGGGGAATGAGCAGTTCTTC

j_call: TRBJ1-6
d_call: TRBD1
v_call: TRBV5-6
clone_size: -
cdr3_aa: CASSARGRRGDRNSPLHF
cdr3_nt: TGTGCCAGCAGCGCGCGCGGGCGGAGGGGGGACAGAAATTCACCCCTCCACTTT

j_call: TRBJ2-5
d_call: -
v_call: TRBV6-6
clone_size: -
cdr3_aa: CASKEPGETQYF
cdr3_nt: TGTGCCAGCAAGGAACCGGGGGAGACCCAGTACTTC

j_call: TRBJ1-5
d_call: -
v_call: TRBV6-5
clone_size: -
cdr3_aa: CASSRFGVQPQHF
cdr3_nt: TGTGCCAGCAGTCGCTTCGGCGTTCAGCCCCAGCATTTT

j_call: TRBJ2-5
d_call: TRBD2
v_call: TRBV5-5
clone_size: -
cdr3_aa: CASLAGTSGPWETQYF
cdr3_nt: TGTGCCAGCCTAGCGGGGACTAGCGGGCCGTGGGAGACCCAGTACTTC

j_call: TRBJ2-3
d_call: -
v_call: TRBV9
clone_size: -
cdr3_aa: CASSVESGSGADTQYF
cdr3_nt: TGTGCCAGCAGCGTAGAGTCCGGGTCGGGGGCGGATACGCAGTATTTT

j_call: TRBJ1-1
d_call: -
v_call: TRBV12-5
clone_size: -
cdr3_aa: CASGVKFTEAFF
cdr3_nt: TGTGCTAGTGGCGTGAAGTTCACTGAAGCTTTCTTT

j_call: TRBJ2-1
d_call: TRBD2
v_call: TRBV11-2
clone_size: once
cdr3_aa: CASSLELAGGDEQFF
cdr3_nt: TGTGCCAGCAGCTTGGAACTAGCGGGAGGGGATGAGCAGTTCTTC

j_call: TRBJ1-3
d_call: TRBD1
v_call: TRBV6-5
clone_size: -
cdr3_aa: CASSRTGSPGNTIYF
cdr3_nt: TGTGCCAGCAGTAGGACAGGGAGCCCTGGAAACACCATATATTTT

j_call: TRBJ2-7
d_call: TRBD1
v_call: TRBV5-1
clone_size: -
cdr3_aa: CASSLSSGTGLYEQYF
cdr3_nt: TGCGCCAGCAGCTTAAGCTCCGGGACAGGATTGTACGAGCAGTACTTC

j_call: TRBJ1-2
d_call: TRBD1
v_call: TRBV19
clone_size: -
cdr3_aa: CATQLGQGYGYTF
cdr3_nt: TGTGCCACCCAGTTGGGACAGGGCTATGGCTACACCTTC